A single sample gave rise to the 5 T cell receptor beta chains below, sequenced in a study of T cell responses to AZD1222 COVID-19 vaccine listed by TCRdb under 2021. Library generation was performed with the immunoSEQ multiplex PCR assay. TCRdb took this table from immuneACCESS and kept in-frame rearrangements with V and J called. Such tables lack part of the clones; where checked against another copy, unresolved V genes explain under half of the gap, and the rest is unexplained. Present in this sample are more than 100,000 clones, over 80% of which were seen just once. The ten largest clones capture 11% to 15% of the sample. What the time point label conveys for this sample: baseline before first vaccination. Sequencing used peripheral blood, obtained on day 0 of AZD1222 vaccination. Receptors originate from an adult in good health.

V gene TRBV5-1 combines with J gene TRBJ2-2; D unresolved. The CDR3 runs to 19 residues. Germline loops: CDR1 SGHRS, CDR2 YFSETQ. Trimming stripped 2 bases from V and 2 bases from J, with 22 bases between. The CDR3 is CASSLASFLARPNTGELFF. The CDR3, as DNA: TGCGCCAGCAGCTTAGCATCTTTCTTGGCCAGGCCTAACACCGGGGAGCTGTTTTTT.

The rearrangement uses TRBV5-1 and TRBJ2-5, with D unclear. This CDR3 has 14 residues. V lost 0 bases and J lost 3, with 9 bases in between. From germline, CDR1 is SGHRS and CDR2 YFSETQ. The CDR3 loop reads CASSLGGWKETQYF. The CDR3 DNA is TGCGCCAGCAGCTTGGGTGGCTGGAAAGAGACCCAGTACTTC.

V is TRBV13 and J is TRBJ2-1, with TRBD2 identical over 11 bases. V gave up 5 bases and J gave up 9 bases; unmatched junction bases: 9. The CDR3 covers 15 residues. The germline V gene encodes CDR1 PRHDT and CDR2 FYEKMQ (reference sequence). The CDR3 loop reads CASSLGSGGAVEQFF. CDR3 nucleotide sequence: TGTGCCAGCAGCCTGGGTAGCGGGGGGGCCGTTGAGCAGTTCTTC.

V and J are TRBV5-1 and TRBJ2-7; unclear D gene. Germline assignment: CDR1 SGHRS and CDR2 YFSETQ. The CDR3 totals 14 residues. V lost 0 bases and J 2 bases, leaving 9 bases between the germline ends. CDR3: CASSLGQNTYEQYF. CDR3 nucleotides: TGCGCCAGCAGCTTGGGGCAGAACACCTACGAGCAGTACTTC.

V usage is TRBV12-3 or TRBV12-4 and J usage is TRBJ1-2; D gene uncertain. The CDR3 length is 13 residues. The V and J ends lost 3 bases and 2 bases respectively, with 7 bases between them. CDR3 amino acids: CASSLLRNYGYTF. CDR3 DNA sequence: TGTGCCAGCAGTTTGCTACGGAACTATGGCTACACCTTC.